One TCR beta chain is described in this entry. Other DNA sequences from this sample encode an identical CDR3 as well. In the authors' methods: For the immunoSEQ data, sequences were junction-only without quality scores, so filtering differed. Sequencing used immunoSEQ multiplex PCR; TCRdb keeps in-frame clones, though not all of them. D and trimming were read from the DNA, whereas the V and J calls and clone size are those reported in that table. The repertoire holds some 2,400,000 clones, 95% seen once, with roughly 0.13% in the top ten. This specimen comes from a study of shared clonotypes between healthy human individuals. With 6 bases removed from V and 2 bases from J, the gap between germline ends came to 14 bases. CDR1 and CDR2 (germline): MNHEY, SVGAGI. This CDR3 contains 15 residues.

The receptor comes from a man between 18 and 35 years old in good health. The gene calls are TRBV6-5 and TRBJ1-3, with D possibly TRBD1 on 6 matching bases. Specimen: naive CD4+ T cells sorted from blood. Noted subset: CD45RA+ positively selected. In DNA form, the CDR3 reads TGTGCCAGCAGGTCACAGGGAGGACCTGGAAACACCATATATTTT. The encoded protein is CASRSQGGPGNTIYF.